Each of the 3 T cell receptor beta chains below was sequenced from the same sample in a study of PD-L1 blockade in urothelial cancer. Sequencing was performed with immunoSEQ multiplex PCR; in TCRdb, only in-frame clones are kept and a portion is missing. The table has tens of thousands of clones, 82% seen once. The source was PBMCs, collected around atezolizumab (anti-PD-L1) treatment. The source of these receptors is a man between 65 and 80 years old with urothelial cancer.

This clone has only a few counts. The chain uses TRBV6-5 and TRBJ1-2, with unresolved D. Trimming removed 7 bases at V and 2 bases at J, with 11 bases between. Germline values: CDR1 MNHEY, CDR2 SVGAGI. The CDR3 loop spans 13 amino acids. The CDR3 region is CASKLDGNYGYTF. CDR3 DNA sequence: TGTGCCAGCAAACTAGACGGGAACTATGGCTACACCTTC.

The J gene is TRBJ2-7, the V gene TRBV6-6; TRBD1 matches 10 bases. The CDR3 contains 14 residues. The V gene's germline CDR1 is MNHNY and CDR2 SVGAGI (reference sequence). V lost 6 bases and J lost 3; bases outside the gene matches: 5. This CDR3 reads CASRGGQGYYEQYF. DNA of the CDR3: TGTGCCAGCAGAGGGGGACAGGGGTACTACGAGCAGTACTTC.

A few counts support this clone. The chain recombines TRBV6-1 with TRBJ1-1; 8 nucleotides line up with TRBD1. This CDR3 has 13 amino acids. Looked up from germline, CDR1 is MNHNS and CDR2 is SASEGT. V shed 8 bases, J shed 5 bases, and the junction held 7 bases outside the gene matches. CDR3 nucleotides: TGTGCCAGCCGAACACAGGGGGGGACTGAAGCTTTCTTT. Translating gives CASRTQGGTEAFF.